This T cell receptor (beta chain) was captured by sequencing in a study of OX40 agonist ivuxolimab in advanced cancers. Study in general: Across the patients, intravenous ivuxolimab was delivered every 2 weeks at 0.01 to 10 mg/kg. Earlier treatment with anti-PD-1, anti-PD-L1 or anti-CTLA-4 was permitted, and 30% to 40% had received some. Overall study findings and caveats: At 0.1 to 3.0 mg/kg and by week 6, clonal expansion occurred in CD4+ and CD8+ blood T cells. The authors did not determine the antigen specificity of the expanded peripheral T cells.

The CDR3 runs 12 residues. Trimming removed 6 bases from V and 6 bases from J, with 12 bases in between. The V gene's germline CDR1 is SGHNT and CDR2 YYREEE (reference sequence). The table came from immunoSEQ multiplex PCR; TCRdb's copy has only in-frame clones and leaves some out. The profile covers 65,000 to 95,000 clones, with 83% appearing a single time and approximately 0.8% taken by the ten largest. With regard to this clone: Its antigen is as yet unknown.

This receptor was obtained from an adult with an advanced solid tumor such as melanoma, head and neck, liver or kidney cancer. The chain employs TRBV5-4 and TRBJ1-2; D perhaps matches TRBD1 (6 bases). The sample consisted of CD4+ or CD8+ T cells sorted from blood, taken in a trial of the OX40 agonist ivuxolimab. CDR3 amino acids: CASTSGGHGYTF. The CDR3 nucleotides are TGTGCCAGCACCTCCGGGGGCCATGGCTACACCTTC. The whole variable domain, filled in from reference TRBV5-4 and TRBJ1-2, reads ETGVTQSPTHLIKTRGQQVTLRCSSQSGHNTVSWYQQALGQGPQFIFQYYREEENGRGNFPPRFSGLQFPNYSSELNVNALELDDSALYLCASTSGGHGYTFGSGTRLTVV.